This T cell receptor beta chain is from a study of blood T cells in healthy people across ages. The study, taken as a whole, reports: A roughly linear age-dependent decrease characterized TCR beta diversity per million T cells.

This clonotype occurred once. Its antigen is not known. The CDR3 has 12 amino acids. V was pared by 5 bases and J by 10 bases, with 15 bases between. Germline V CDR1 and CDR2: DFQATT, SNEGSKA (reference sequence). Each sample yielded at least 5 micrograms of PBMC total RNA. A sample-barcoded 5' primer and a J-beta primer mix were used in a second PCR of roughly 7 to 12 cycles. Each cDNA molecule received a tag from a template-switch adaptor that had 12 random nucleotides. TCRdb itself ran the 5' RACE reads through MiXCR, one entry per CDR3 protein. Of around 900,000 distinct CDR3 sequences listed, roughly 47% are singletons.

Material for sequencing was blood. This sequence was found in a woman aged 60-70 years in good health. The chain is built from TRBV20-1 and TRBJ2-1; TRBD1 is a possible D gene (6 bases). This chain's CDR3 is CSAPLQGQEQFF. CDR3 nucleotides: TGCAGTGCTCCCCTACAGGGACAAGAGCAGTTCTTC.